Below, 30 T cell receptor beta chains from the same sample are listed, as sequenced in a study of cytomegalovirus exposure and HLA in healthy donors (dated by TCRdb to about 2017). Library creation used the immunoSEQ multiplex PCR assay. A mixture of 60 forward primers for TCR Vbeta segments and 13 reverse primers for TCR Jbeta segments was used in the multiplex PCR. The clones in this table, taken by TCRdb from immuneACCESS, are in-frame only. Not every clone is retained; where verified, under half of the shortfall comes from an unresolved V gene, and the cause of the rest is unknown. This sample comprises about 150,000 clones, around 80% of them detected only once. About 4.9% of the sample lies in the top ten. The sequenced sample was PBMCs. The receptors were sampled from a man aged 25-40 years in good health.

The rearrangement joins TRBV7-3 to TRBJ2-1, with a tentative D call TRBD2 (5 bases). Trimming took 5 bases from V and 0 from J, leaving 11 bases between them. CDR3 length: 15 residues. Germline CDR1 and CDR2: SGHTA and FQGTGA. Here the CDR3 reads CASSPGESSYNEQFF. CDR3 coding DNA: TGTGCCAGCAGCCCCGGGGAAAGCTCCTACAATGAGCAGTTCTTC.

The chain joins TRBV7-2 to TRBJ2-3; 8 positions match TRBD2. This CDR3 spans 18 amino acids. Trimming removed 0 bases from V and 2 bases from J; junction bases left unmatched: 10. Germline-derived CDR1 and CDR2 are SGHTA and FQGNSA. The CDR3 is CASSLAGKTSGYTDTQYF. CDR3 sequence (DNA): TGTGCCAGCAGCTTAGCGGGTAAAACTAGCGGTTACACAGATACGCAGTATTTT.

V gene TRBV9 combines with J gene TRBJ2-5; 7 bases fit TRBD2. Looked up from germline, CDR1 is SGDLS and CDR2 is YYNGEE. Trimming at V came to 0 bases and at J to 4 bases, leaving 6 bases not matched to a gene. This CDR3 is 15 amino acids long. The CDR3 protein is CASSVATGGPETQYF. The CDR3, as DNA: TGTGCCAGCAGCGTAGCTACGGGGGGACCAGAGACCCAGTACTTC.

The chain links TRBV7-9 to TRBJ2-3, with D perhaps matching TRBD2 (5 bases). The CDR3 consists of 15 residues. Trimming stripped 7 bases from V and 6 bases from J, with 20 bases between. Germline V gene sequence: CDR1 SEHNR, CDR2 FQNEAQ (reference sequence). The CDR3 DNA sequence: TGTGCCAGCACCCCCCCGGCACGGGATTTGGATACGCAGTATTTT. Translated: CASTPPARDLDTQYF.

The chain employs TRBV5-5 and TRBJ1-4; D remains ambiguous. The length of the CDR3 is 15 residues. Trimming shortened V by 0 bases and J by 8 bases, and 14 bases separated the two germline ends. Germline values: CDR1 SGHKS, CDR2 YYEKEE (reference sequence). The CDR3 reads CASSLGARGGEKLFF. CDR3 nucleotides: TGTGCCAGCAGCTTGGGAGCACGGGGTGGGGAAAAACTGTTTTTT.

The V and J genes are TRBV6-5 and TRBJ2-7, with D perhaps TRBD1 (5 bases). CDR3 length: 11 residues. The germline CDR1 and CDR2 sequences are MNHEY and SVGAGI. V was cut by 10 bases and J by 2 bases, with 9 bases left in between. The CDR3 sequence is CATRTPYEQYF. The CDR3 DNA reads as TGTGCCACCCGGACACCCTACGAGCAGTACTTC.

This clone was recorded only once. The J gene is TRBJ1-2, the V gene TRBV4-1; the D is unclear. V lost 0 bases to trimming and J lost 1 base, with 12 bases between them. Looked up from germline, CDR1 is MGHRA and CDR2 is YSYEKL. The CDR3 extends over 16 amino acids. The CDR3 DNA follows: TGCGCCAGCAGCCAAGAATGGGGAGCCTTTAACTATGGCTACACCTTC. Translated: CASSQEWGAFNYGYTF.

The chain recombines TRBV25-1 with TRBJ2-7; a weak D match, TRBD1 (7 bases). Germline CDR1 reads MGHDK; CDR2 reads SYGVNS. Deletions cut 1 base from V and 3 bases from J, with 13 bases between. The CDR3 extends over 15 amino acids. The CDR3 DNA follows: TGTGCCAGCAGTGAATTTCAGGGGGGCGGCTACGAGCAGTACTTC. Protein: CASSEFQGGGYEQYF.

The V gene is TRBV30, the J gene TRBJ2-7, with 7 bases matching TRBD2. V lost 4 bases to trimming and J lost 3 bases; unmatched junction nucleotides: 3. Germline V gives CDR1 GTSNPN, CDR2 SVGIG (reference sequence). CDR3 length equals 12 residues. CDR3 residues: CAWKASGYEQYF. The CDR3 DNA sequence: TGTGCCTGGAAGGCTAGCGGCTACGAGCAGTACTTC.

V and J are TRBV7-2 and TRBJ2-2, with TRBD1 matching over 9 bases. Germline assignment: CDR1 SGHTA and CDR2 FQGNSA. J gave up 7 bases and V 4 bases, and 13 bases lay outside the gene matches. CDR3 length equals 17 residues. The CDR3 DNA sequence: TGTGCCAGCAGCTATCCACACGGGACAGGGCAGGGCGGGGAGCTGTTTTTT. Translated: CASSYPHGTGQGGELFF.

A few counts support this clone. V gene TRBV11-3 combines with J gene TRBJ1-6, with 7 bases fitting TRBD1. This CDR3 region has 18 residues. Germline CDR1 is SGHNT and CDR2 is YENEEA. Unmatched junction bases numbered 5, after V lost 0 bases and J lost 0 bases. The CDR3 DNA is TGTGCCAGCAGCTTAGATCAGGGGGGAAGCTCCTATAATTCACCCCTCCACTTT. Translating gives CASSLDQGGSSYNSPLHF.

This clone was seen once. This chain uses TRBV6-5 with TRBJ2-5; tentatively, D is TRBD1 (6 bases). Germline V gene lookup returns CDR1 MNHEY and CDR2 SVGAGI. This CDR3 is built from 14 residues. V was shortened by 6 bases and J by 11 bases, with 22 bases between the two germline ends. The CDR3 coding sequence is TGTGCCAGCAGCCCCAGGGGACGGAATAGTGAGCAGTACTTC. This sequence encodes CASSPRGRNSEQYF.

The chain uses TRBV7-2 and TRBJ1-5, with 10 bases that match TRBD1. CDR1 is SGHTA, CDR2 FQGNSA, per germline. The CDR3 runs to 18 residues. V shed 5 bases, J shed 7 bases, and the junction held 17 bases outside the gene matches. The CDR3 region is CASSPRGRDRGLQQPQHF. CDR3 nucleotides: TGTGCCAGCAGCCCCCGGGGAAGAGACAGGGGGCTACAACAGCCCCAGCATTTT.

The rearrangement links TRBV28 to TRBJ2-7; 9 nucleotides match TRBD1. The germline V gene encodes CDR1 MDHEN and CDR2 SYDVKM. V shed 2 bases and J 5 bases; nucleotides not matched to a gene: 10. The CDR3 covers 16 residues. CDR3 nucleotides: TGTGCCAGCAGTTTAGAGTCCGGGACAGGGTTCGACGAGCAGTACTTC. Encoded protein: CASSLESGTGFDEQYF.

V usage is TRBV5-4 and J usage is TRBJ2-3; 14 bases align to TRBD2. The CDR3 spans 16 residues. J gave up 4 bases and V 4 bases, and 5 bases lay outside the gene matches. Germline-derived CDR1 and CDR2 are SGHNT and YYREEE (reference sequence). This CDR3 reads CASSQGLAGVSDTQYF. CDR3 bases: TGTGCCAGCAGCCAGGGACTAGCGGGAGTATCAGATACGCAGTATTTT.

This clone was observed once. The chain employs TRBV2 and TRBJ1-1, with TRBD1 matching over 7 bases. This CDR3 comprises 15 residues. V lost 4 bases and J lost 3; bases outside the gene matches: 8. Germline CDR1 reads SNHLY; CDR2 reads FYNNEI. In DNA form, the CDR3 reads TGTGCCAGCAGTGGACAGGGCCCCCCCCACACTGAAGCTTTCTTT. Amino acids: CASSGQGPPHTEAFF. The variable domain in full, with the rest retrieved from reference TRBV2 and TRBJ1-1, is EPEVTQTPSHQVTQMGQEVILRCVPISNHLYFYWYRQILGQKVEFLVSFYNNEISEKSEIFDDQFSVERPDGSNFTLKIRSTKLEDSAMYFCASSGQGPPHTEAFFGQGTRLTVV.

This chain joins TRBV9 and TRBJ1-1, with D uncertain. Between the trimmed V and J ends, which lost 3 bases and 5 bases, there was a span of 11 bases. Germline V gives CDR1 SGDLS, CDR2 YYNGEE. This CDR3 has 13 amino acids. The CDR3 sequence: CASSGGGWTEAFF. CDR3 bases: TGTGCCAGCAGCGGAGGAGGATGGACTGAAGCTTTCTTT.

The chain joins TRBV7-3 to TRBJ1-1; perhaps TRBD1 as D (5 bases). From germline, CDR1 is SGHTA and CDR2 FQGTGA. V lost 5 bases and J lost 4, with 14 bases in between. The CDR3 contains 14 residues. Written as DNA, the CDR3 is TGTGCCAGCAGCCCGCGGGACCGAGGCACTGAAGCTTTCTTT. It specifies CASSPRDRGTEAFF.

The chain uses TRBV6-6 and TRBJ2-7; perhaps TRBD2 as D (5 bases). The germline V gene encodes CDR1 MNHNY and CDR2 SVGAGI (reference sequence). V shed 0 bases and J shed 3 bases, with 12 bases lying between them. This CDR3 region has 15 residues. CDR3 protein: CASSYSGSGLYEQYF. The CDR3 DNA reads TGTGCCAGCAGTTACTCGGGGTCAGGACTCTACGAGCAGTACTTC.

V is TRBV7-2 and J is TRBJ2-1, with TRBD1 as a possible D gene (6 bases). The V end lost 5 bases, the J end lost 7 bases, and 15 bases lay between the germline ends. The CDR3 covers 14 residues. The germline gives CDR1 SGHTA, CDR2 FQGNSA. CDR3 protein: CASSPTRGHNEQFF. DNA of the CDR3: TGTGCCAGCAGCCCTACCCGGGGACATAATGAGCAGTTCTTC. Supplemented by reference TRBV7-2 and TRBJ2-1, the full variable domain reads GAGVSQSPSNKVTEKGKDVELRCDPISGHTALYWYRQSLGQGLEFLIYFQGNSAPDKSGLPSDRFSAERTGGSVSTLTIQRTQQEDSAVYLCASSPTRGHNEQFFGPGTRLTVL.

The chain recombines TRBV19 with TRBJ2-7, with D perhaps matching TRBD1 (6 bases). CDR1 and CDR2 (germline): LNHDA, SQIVND (reference sequence). The ends were cut back, 4 bases at V and 3 bases at J, with 13 bases in the middle. This CDR3 is 14 amino acids long. CDR3 region: CASSTSDSFYEQYF. Written as DNA, the CDR3 is TGTGCCAGTAGTACTTCGGACAGCTTCTACGAGCAGTACTTC.

The CDR3 loop is CASRDRDSQWDEQFF. The CDR3 DNA reads as TGTGCCAGCAGGGACCGGGACTCCCAATGGGATGAGCAGTTCTTC. The V and J genes are TRBV6-1 and TRBJ2-1, with D possibly matching TRBD2 (6 bases). CDR1 is MNHNS and CDR2 is SASEGT in the germline V gene. With 6 bases removed from V and 8 bases from J, the gap between germline ends came to 20 bases. This CDR3 spans 15 amino acids.

This clone came up a few times. The chain couples TRBV6-4 to TRBJ2-3; 10 nucleotides agree with TRBD1. Germline assignment: CDR1 MRHNA and CDR2 SNTAGT. The CDR3 consists of 15 residues. The V and J ends lost 0 bases and 4 bases, in that order; junction bases with no gene match: 1. CDR3 bases: TGTGCCAGCAGTGACTCGACAGGGGGCGCAGATACGCAGTATTTT. Amino acid sequence: CASSDSTGGADTQYF.

With respect to this clone: One end of the junction varies from germline; a read error may be responsible. The chain carries TRBV7-9 and TRBJ2-2, with D possibly TRBD1 on 6 matching bases. CDR3 length: 14 amino acids. Per the germline V gene, CDR1 is SEHNR and CDR2 is FQNEAQ (reference sequence). The CDR3 coding sequence is TGTTCCAGCAGCTATATACAGGGCACCGGGGAGCTGTTTTTT. Protein: CSSSYIQGTGELFF. The full variable domain, completed using reference TRBV7-9 and TRBJ2-2, is DTGVSQNPRHKITKRGQNVTFRCDPISEHNRLYWYRQTLGQGPEFLTYFQNEAQLEKSRLLSDRFSAERPKGSFSTLEIQRTEQGDSAMYLCSSSYIQGTGELFFGEGSRLTVL.

This chain connects TRBV15 to TRBJ2-7; D possibly corresponds to TRBD1 (5 bases). The CDR3 spans 13 residues. V shed 6 bases and J shed 4 bases, with 13 bases lying between them. CDR1 and CDR2 (germline): LNHNV, YYDKDF (reference sequence). CDR3 bases: TGTGCCACCAGTGGCTGGGCAGGGTACGAGCAGTACTTC. Its translation: CATSGWAGYEQYF.

This clone was counted between two and nine times. The chain links TRBV7-8 to TRBJ2-1, with 7 bases that match TRBD1. The CDR3 has 15 amino acids. The germline gives CDR1 SGHVS, CDR2 FQNEAQ. V trimming: 5 bases; J trimming: 9 bases; junction bases outside the gene matches: 13. The CDR3 coding sequence is TGTGCCAGCAGCCCCGGACAGGCCGGCAGCCTTGAGCAGTTCTTC. Translation: CASSPGQAGSLEQFF.

The V gene is TRBV19, the J gene TRBJ2-6; 11 bases fit TRBD1. Germline CDR1 reads LNHDA; CDR2 reads SQIVND (reference sequence). The CDR3 runs to 21 residues. Trimming cost V 2 bases and J 2 bases; bases outside gene matches: 14. The CDR3 loop is CASSIPSSRDRGIAGANVLTF. In DNA form, the CDR3 reads TGTGCCAGTAGTATACCCTCCTCGCGGGACAGGGGGATCGCTGGGGCCAACGTCCTGACTTTC.

A word on this clone: One junction end disagrees with the germline gene, perhaps due to a read error. The chain recombines TRBV7-7 with TRBJ2-1; 7 bases match TRBD2. The CDR3 loop spans 17 amino acids. Germline CDR1 SSHAT, CDR2 FNYEAQ (reference sequence). The CDR3 DNA reads TGTGCTAGCAGCTTCTTCAGCGGGGAATCAGCCTACAATGAGCAGTTCTTC. Translating it yields CASSFFSGESAYNEQFF.

V usage is TRBV6-1 and J usage is TRBJ2-5; 10 bases agree with TRBD2. Germline values: CDR1 MNHNS, CDR2 SASEGT. The CDR3 length is 14 residues. The trim removed 6 bases at V and 3 bases at J, leaving 4 bases unmatched. CDR3 DNA: TGTGCCAGCAGATCTAGCGGGAGTAAAGAGACCCAGTACTTC. This gives the protein CASRSSGSKETQYF.

V is TRBV7-2 and J is TRBJ1-1, with a tentative D call TRBD1 (6 bases). V was pared by 3 bases and J by 4 bases, with 21 bases between. Germline CDR1 is SGHTA and CDR2 is FQGNSA. This CDR3 region has 17 residues. The CDR3 DNA follows: TGTGCCAGCAGCTTCCGGGACATTTTTTCCTCGATCACTGAAGCTTTCTTT. Its translation: CASSFRDIFSSITEAFF.